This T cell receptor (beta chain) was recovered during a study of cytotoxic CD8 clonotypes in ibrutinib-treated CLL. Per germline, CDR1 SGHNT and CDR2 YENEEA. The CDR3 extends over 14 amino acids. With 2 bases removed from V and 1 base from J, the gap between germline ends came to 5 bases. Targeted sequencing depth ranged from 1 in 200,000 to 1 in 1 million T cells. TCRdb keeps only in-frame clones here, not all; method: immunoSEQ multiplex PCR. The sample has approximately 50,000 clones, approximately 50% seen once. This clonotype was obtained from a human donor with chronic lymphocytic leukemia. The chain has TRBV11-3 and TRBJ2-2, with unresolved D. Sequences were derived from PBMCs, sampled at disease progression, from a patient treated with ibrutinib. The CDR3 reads CASSLRGNTGELFF. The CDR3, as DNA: TGTGCCAGCAGCTTAAGAGGGAACACCGGGGAGCTGTTTTTT. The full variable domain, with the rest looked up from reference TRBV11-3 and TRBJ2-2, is EAGVVQSPRYKIIEKKQPVAFWCNPISGHNTLYWYLQNLGQGPELLIRYENEEAVDDSQLPKDRFSAERLKGVDSTLKIQPAELGDSAVYLCASSLRGNTGELFFGEGSRLTVL.